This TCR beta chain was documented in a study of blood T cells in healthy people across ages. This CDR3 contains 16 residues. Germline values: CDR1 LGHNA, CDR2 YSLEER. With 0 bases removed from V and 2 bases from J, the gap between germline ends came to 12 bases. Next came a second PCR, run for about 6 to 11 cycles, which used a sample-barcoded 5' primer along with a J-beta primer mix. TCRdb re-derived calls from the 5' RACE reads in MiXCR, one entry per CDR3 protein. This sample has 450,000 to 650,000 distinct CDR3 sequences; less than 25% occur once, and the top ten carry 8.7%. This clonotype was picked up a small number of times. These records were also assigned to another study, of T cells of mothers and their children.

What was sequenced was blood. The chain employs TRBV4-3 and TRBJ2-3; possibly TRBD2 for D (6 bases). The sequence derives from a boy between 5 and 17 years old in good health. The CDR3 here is CASSQDRDSDTDTQYF. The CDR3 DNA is TGCGCCAGCAGCCAAGATAGGGACTCCGACACAGATACGCAGTATTTT.